This entry features one T cell receptor (beta chain) sequence. Its matching antigen is unknown. The sample comes from a study of OX40 agonist ivuxolimab in advanced cancers. Study context: Patients received intravenous ivuxolimab every 2 weeks at 0.01 to 10 mg/kg. Dose-escalation patients were diagnosed with hepatocellular carcinoma, melanoma, renal cell cancer or head and neck cancer.

Study-level results: Clonal expansion from baseline to week 6 occurred in both CD4+ and CD8+ T cells. There were, on average, more expanded clones in CD8+ T cells than in CD4+.

Assay used: immunoSEQ multiplex PCR; TCRdb lists only in-frame clones, some missing. In the table there are some 38,000 clones, 80% to 95% of which are singletons. V was cut by 2 bases and J by 4 bases, with 13 bases left in between. Germline V gene sequence: CDR1 SGHRS, CDR2 YFSETQ. This CDR3 spans 14 amino acids. The rearrangement links TRBV5-1 to TRBJ2-7, with D unresolved. The sequence derives from an adult with an advanced solid tumor such as melanoma, head and neck, liver or kidney cancer. Here the sequenced sample was CD4+ or CD8+ T cells sorted from blood, taken in a trial of the OX40 agonist ivuxolimab. For the CDR3, the DNA is TGCGCCAGCAGCTTTGGACCCATTAATTACGAGCAGTACTTC. The encoded protein is CASSFGPINYEQYF.